The rows below give T cell receptor beta chains drawn from one sample of a study of shared clonotypes between healthy human individuals. Using immunoSEQ multiplex PCR, the repertoire was profiled, and TCRdb retains in-frame clones only, with some absent. The sample consists of approximately 500,000 clones, 78% of them appearing once. Sequenced sample: PBMCs. All receptors derive from a woman in her forties in good health. Some clones in this sample may be carry-over from other donors' samples. CDR3s include the opening cysteine and the closing phenylalanine or tryptophan. The D gene is left open where the match is weak. Clone size is shown for a subset of rows, as once, few, many or a class of expanded clone.

d_call	clone_size	j_call	v_call	cdr3_aa	cdr3_nt
-	few	TRBJ2-3	TRBV6-4	CASSDSRGGTDTQYF	TGTGCCAGCAGTGACTCGCGGGGCGGCACAGATACGCAGTATTTT
TRBD1	-	TRBJ2-6	TRBV27	CASSLRYPGGSGANVLTF	TGTGCCAGCAGTTTAAGGTATCCAGGGGGTTCTGGGGCCAACGTCCTGACTTTC
-	-	TRBJ2-1	TRBV7-9	CASSLFLGSSSYNEQFF	TGTGCCAGCAGCTTGTTTCTGGGTTCGAGCTCCTACAATGAGCAGTTCTTC
TRBD2	-	TRBJ2-3	TRBV9	CASSVSLAGGGAQDTQYF	TGTGCCAGCAGCGTTTCTCTAGCGGGAGGGGGGGCACAAGATACGCAGTATTTT
-	-	TRBJ1-4	TRBV27	CASSSRWGNGEKLFF	TGTGCCAGCAGCTCCCGTTGGGGTAATGGCGAAAAACTGTTTTTT
TRBD1	-	TRBJ1-5	TRBV30	CAWRGTGDNQPQHF	TGTGCCTGGAGGGGGACAGGTGACAATCAGCCCCAGCATTTT
TRBD1	-	TRBJ2-7	TRBV2	CASRMRQGAYEQYF	TGTGCCAGCAGAATGAGACAGGGGGCCTACGAGCAGTACTTC
-	-	TRBJ2-2	TRBV29-1	CSVEGTPTGELFF	TGCAGCGTGGAAGGGACTCCGACCGGGGAGCTGTTTTTT
TRBD1	few	TRBJ2-3	TRBV15	CATTGTAAFTDTQYF	TGTGCCACCACAGGGACAGCTGCTTTCACAGATACGCAGTATTTT
-	once	TRBJ2-7	TRBV18	CASSPDGASSYEQYF	TGTGCCAGCTCACCGGACGGGGCTAGCTCCTACGAGCAGTACTTC
-	-	TRBJ2-1	TRBV7-3	CASSPGPSNNEQFF	TGTGCCAGCAGCCCCGGGCCTTCCAACAATGAGCAGTTCTTC
-	-	TRBJ1-1	TRBV7-3	CASSLLGDTEAFF	TGTGCCAGCAGCCTTTTGGGGGACACTGAAGCTTTCTTT
-	-	TRBJ1-5	TRBV5-1	CASSPDGGVVNQPQHF	TGCGCCAGCAGCCCCGATGGCGGGGTAGTCAATCAGCCCCAGCATTTT
-	-	TRBJ1-1	TRBV10-3	CATRTEGTEAFF	TGTGCCACCAGGACAGAAGGGACTGAAGCTTTCTTT
-	-	TRBJ1-2	TRBV28	CASRGSRRGLNYGYTF	TGTGCCAGCAGGGGATCGCGCAGGGGACTAAACTATGGCTACACCTTC
-	-	TRBJ1-1	TRBV11-2	CASSRWGVNTEAFF	TGTGCCAGCAGCCGTTGGGGGGTGAACACTGAAGCTTTCTTT
TRBD2	-	TRBJ2-7	TRBV4-1	CASSQAVVASGSLEQYF	TGCGCCAGCAGCCAAGCCGTTGTGGCTAGCGGGAGTCTCGAGCAGTACTTC
TRBD1	-	TRBJ2-7	TRBV7-9	CASSLWDSPYEQYF	TGTGCCAGCAGCTTATGGGACAGTCCCTACGAGCAGTACTTC
TRBD1	-	TRBJ1-5	TRBV28	CASSPLTGKYSNQPQHF	TGTGCCAGCAGTCCCTTGACAGGGAAGTATAGCAATCAGCCCCAGCATTTT
TRBD2	-	TRBJ2-2	TRBV27	CASNRLAANTGELFF	TGTGCCAGCAATCGACTAGCCGCGAACACCGGGGAGCTGTTTTTT
TRBD2	many	TRBJ2-1	TRBV4-2	CASSQGSSGDYNEQFF	TGTGCCAGCAGCCAAGGATCTAGCGGAGATTACAATGAGCAGTTCTTC
TRBD2	-	TRBJ2-7	TRBV28	CASSLWGTSGSEQYF	TGTGCCAGCAGTTTATGGGGGACTAGCGGGAGTGAACAGTACTTC
-	-	TRBJ2-7	TRBV19	CASSIGRLEQYF	TGTGCCAGTAGTATTGGGAGACTCGAGCAGTACTTC
TRBD1	-	TRBJ2-7	TRBV7-2	CASTRTGGISYEQYF	TGTGCCAGCACCCGGACAGGGGGGATCTCCTACGAGCAGTACTTC
-	-	TRBJ1-2	TRBV9	CASSVGGPQGGYTF	TGTGCCAGCAGCGTCGGCGGGCCCCAAGGAGGCTACACCTTC